This T cell receptor beta chain was captured in a study of blood T cells in healthy people across ages. V lost 5 bases to trimming and J lost 2 bases; unmatched junction nucleotides: 4. This CDR3 contains 16 residues. Through a sample-barcoded 5' primer and a J-beta primer mix, a second PCR was run for roughly 6 to 11 cycles. TCRdb redid the calling of the 5' RACE reads with MiXCR, one entry per CDR3 protein. The data show 790,000 or so distinct CDR3 sequences, about 42% seen once. The extraction recovered at least 5.5 micrograms of total RNA per sample. This clonotype was seen a handful of times. This TCR came from an elderly man in good health. This chain uses TRBV12-3 or TRBV12-4 with TRBJ2-1; 12 bases agree with TRBD2. The sample consisted of blood. In DNA, the CDR3 is TGTGCCAGCAGTCAGAGGACTAGCGGGGCCTACAATGAGCAGTTCTTC. Encoded protein: CASSQRTSGAYNEQFF.